This passage covers 22 T cell receptor beta chains from one sample sequenced in a study of blood T cell repertoires in COVID-19. Measured with immunoSEQ multiplex PCR; TCRdb has only the in-frame clones, and not every one. Counted here are under 250,000 clones, 80% to 85% occurring once; the ten biggest clones make up approximately 4.8%. The sample was peripheral blood. The receptors originated from a man aged 50-60 years with active or convalescent COVID-19.

This chain joins TRBV19 and TRBJ2-2, with 8 bases aligning to TRBD2. Germline assignment: CDR1 LNHDA and CDR2 SQIVND (reference sequence). With 5 bases clipped from V and 3 bases from J, the junction kept 5 bases outside the gene matches. CDR3 length: 15 amino acids. The CDR3: CASSLGRGDTGELFF. The CDR3 DNA sequence: TGTGCCAGTAGTCTCGGGAGGGGGGACACCGGGGAGCTGTTTTTT.

This clone was seen a few times. V is TRBV19 and J is TRBJ1-2; D is perhaps TRBD1 (6 bases). The V and J ends lost 3 bases and 7 bases respectively, with 18 bases between them. Germline V gene data show CDR1 as LNHDA and CDR2 as SQIVND (reference sequence). The CDR3 consists of 15 residues. The CDR3 DNA is TGTGCCAGTAGTATTGGCGACAGGTTCTCTCCTGGCTACACCTTC. Its translation is CASSIGDRFSPGYTF. The entire variable domain, with the rest obtained from reference TRBV19 and TRBJ1-2, is as follows: DGGITQSPKYLFRKEGQNVTLSCEQNLNHDAMYWYRQDPGQGLRLIYYSQIVNDFQKGDIAEGYSVSREKKESFPLTVTSAQKNPTAFYLCASSIGDRFSPGYTFGSGTRLTVV.

The V gene is TRBV6-5, the J gene TRBJ2-2; a possible D gene is TRBD1 (6 bases). The germline V gene encodes CDR1 MNHEY and CDR2 SVGAGI. V was pared by 7 bases and J by 0 bases, with 12 bases between. This CDR3 contains 15 residues. The CDR3 DNA reads TGTGCCAGCAATAACCAGGGGACGAACACCGGGGAGCTGTTTTTT. Translated: CASNNQGTNTGELFF.

This clone was observed a handful of times. This chain links TRBV4-1 with TRBJ2-7, with a tentative D call TRBD2 (6 bases). Looked up from germline, CDR1 is MGHRA and CDR2 is YSYEKL. The CDR3 runs to 15 residues. The V end was cut by 1 base, the J end by 0 bases, with 10 bases between. The CDR3 region has the DNA TGCGCCAGCAGCCAAGCTTGGGGGGACTCCTACGAGCAGTACTTC. Its protein is CASSQAWGDSYEQYF.

The rearrangement joins TRBV29-1 to TRBJ2-2; 8 bases agree with TRBD1. The CDR3 runs to 14 residues. The V and J ends lost 5 bases and 2 bases, in that order; junction bases with no gene match: 4. Germline CDR1 SQVTM, CDR2 ANQGSEA. The CDR3 DNA reads as TGCAGCGTTACCGGGACAGGCAACACCGGGGAGCTGTTTTTT. This translates into CSVTGTGNTGELFF.

The chain uses TRBV2 and TRBJ1-6, with 8 nucleotides matching TRBD1. The V gene's germline CDR1 is SNHLY and CDR2 FYNNEI. The CDR3 totals 14 residues. Unmatched junction bases numbered 6, after V lost 4 bases and J lost 10 bases. The CDR3 nucleotides are TGTGCCAGCAGTGCTGACAGGGGCTACTCACCCCTCCACTTT. Amino acids: CASSADRGYSPLHF. Using reference TRBV2 and TRBJ1-6 for the parts outside the CDR3, the full variable domain is EPEVTQTPSHQVTQMGQEVILRCVPISNHLYFYWYRQILGQKVEFLVSFYNNEISEKSEIFDDQFSVERPDGSNFTLKIRSTKLEDSAMYFCASSADRGYSPLHFGNGTRLTVT.

The rearrangement joins TRBV10-3 to TRBJ1-4; 8 bases fit TRBD1. The V and J ends lost 6 bases and 0 bases, in that order; junction bases with no gene match: 12. The CDR3 length is 18 residues. CDR1 is ENHRY and CDR2 is SYGVKD in the germline V gene. In DNA, the CDR3 is TGTGCCATCAGCCGGACAGGGCCTTCAGTTGCAACTAATGAAAAACTGTTTTTT. Translating it yields CAISRTGPSVATNEKLFF.

This chain's CDR3 is CASILDRVRREQYF. CDR3 coding DNA: TGTGCCAGCATCCTGGACAGGGTAAGGCGCGAGCAGTACTTC. This chain connects TRBV6-5 to TRBJ2-7; 8 positions match TRBD1. Germline V gene lookup returns CDR1 MNHEY and CDR2 SVGAGI. With V trimmed by 7 bases and J by 6 bases, 11 bases remained unmatched. The CDR3 runs to 14 residues.

This sequence joins TRBV6-2 or TRBV6-3 and TRBJ1-2; 8 bases are a match to TRBD1. Per the germline V gene, CDR1 is MNHEY and CDR2 is SVGEGT. After removal of 5 bases from V and 8 bases from J, the junction contained 1 base not matched to a gene. The CDR3 spans 11 residues. The CDR3 nucleotides are TGTGCCAGCAGTACAGGGGGAGGCTACACCTTC. This codes for CASSTGGGYTF.

The rearrangement links TRBV28 to TRBJ1-2, with 7 bases fitting TRBD1. This CDR3 is built from 16 residues. Germline V gene data show CDR1 as MDHEN and CDR2 as SYDVKM. V shed 7 bases and J 2 bases; nucleotides not matched to a gene: 13. Here the CDR3 DNA reads TGTGCCAGCACCGCCGGGACAGCTCTCATAAACTATGGCTACACCTTC. Residues: CASTAGTALINYGYTF.

This clone was seen a single time. For the CDR3, the DNA is TGTGCCAGCAGCTTACGAAGGGGGACAGGGGGCCAGAACACTGAAGCTTTCTTT. It encodes CASSLRRGTGGQNTEAFF. The chain is built from TRBV7-9 and TRBJ1-1; 12 bases fit TRBD1. J gave up 1 base and V 2 bases, and 8 bases lay outside the gene matches. Germline V gene lookup returns CDR1 SEHNR and CDR2 FQNEAQ (reference sequence). The CDR3 is 18 residues long.

V usage is TRBV28 and J usage is TRBJ2-3; D remains unclear. V was trimmed by 2 bases and J by 5 bases, leaving 8 bases between them. The germline V gene encodes CDR1 MDHEN and CDR2 SYDVKM. The CDR3 loop spans 13 amino acids. The chain's CDR3 is CASSLGQRDTQYF. The CDR3 region has the DNA TGTGCCAGCAGTTTAGGGCAGAGAGATACGCAGTATTTT.

This chain joins TRBV7-9 and TRBJ2-7; TRBD1 is a possible D gene (6 bases). CDR1 is SEHNR and CDR2 is FQNEAQ in the germline V gene (reference sequence). V was cut by 3 bases and J by 6 bases, with 12 bases left in between. This CDR3 spans 13 amino acids. The CDR3 bases are TGTGCCAGCAGCTTCCAACAGGGAACCGAGCAGTACTTC. Protein sequence: CASSFQQGTEQYF.

The chain carries TRBV13 and TRBJ1-4, with TRBD1 matching 7 bases. Looked up from germline, CDR1 is PRHDT and CDR2 is FYEKMQ (reference sequence). V gave up 4 bases and J gave up 0 bases; unmatched junction bases: 2. The CDR3 runs to 15 residues. The CDR3 DNA is TGTGCCAGCAGCTCCCAGGGGGCAACTAATGAAAAACTGTTTTTT. The encoded protein is CASSSQGATNEKLFF.

This CDR3 reads CASSSLGPTNTEAFF. The CDR3 coding sequence is TGCGCCAGCAGCTCACTAGGGCCGACTAACACTGAAGCTTTCTTT. V usage is TRBV5-1 and J usage is TRBJ1-1, with unresolved D. CDR1 is SGHRS and CDR2 is YFSETQ in the germline V gene. The CDR3 has 15 amino acids. V dropped 3 bases and J dropped 2 bases, with 14 bases sitting between them.

This clone was seen only a few times. This chain links TRBV3-1 (or the pseudogene TRBV3-2) with TRBJ1-3; 8 positions match TRBD1. V trimming: 3 bases; J trimming: 4 bases; junction bases outside the gene matches: 5. Germline assignment: CDR1 LGHDT and CDR2 YNNKEL (reference sequence). The CDR3 spans 15 residues. CDR3 loop: CASSQGGQGGNTIYF. In nucleotides, the CDR3 is TGTGCCAGCAGCCAGGGTGGACAGGGCGGAAACACCATATATTTT.

In DNA form, the CDR3 reads TGTGCCAGTAGTATTCCCCCCGGTGGCTACACCTTC. Protein: CASSIPPGGYTF. This chain connects TRBV19 to TRBJ1-2; no clear D. Per germline, CDR1 LNHDA and CDR2 SQIVND (reference sequence). CDR3 length: 12 residues. The V and J ends lost 3 bases and 7 bases respectively, with 9 bases between them.

The chain has TRBV27 and TRBJ1-3; D might be TRBD1 (6 bases). CDR1 is MNHEY, CDR2 SMNVEV, per germline (reference sequence). Trimming left V 5 bases short and J 0 bases short, with 14 bases between. This CDR3 has 16 residues. The DNA of the CDR3 is TGTGCCAGCAGTCATCAGGGACACAGCTCTGGAAACACCATATATTTT. Its translation: CASSHQGHSSGNTIYF.

The V and J genes are TRBV27 and TRBJ1-1, with D possibly TRBD1 on 6 matching bases. The germline V gene encodes CDR1 MNHEY and CDR2 SMNVEV (reference sequence). This CDR3 has 14 amino acids. V dropped 6 bases and J dropped 1 base, with 12 bases sitting between them. CDR3 in amino acids: CASRGGYGNTEAFF. Here the CDR3 DNA reads TGTGCCAGCAGAGGGGGATATGGGAACACTGAAGCTTTCTTT.

This sequence joins TRBV7-8 and TRBJ1-2; D uncertain. Germline V gene sequence: CDR1 SGHVS, CDR2 FQNEAQ. The CDR3 is 12 residues long. Trimming pared 8 bases from V and 11 bases from J, leaving 18 bases between. The CDR3 loop is CASVTRQGYYTF. CDR3 in DNA: TGTGCCAGCGTCACCAGACAAGGCTATTACACCTTC.

This rearrangement joins TRBV24-1 to TRBJ1-2; D might be TRBD1 (6 bases). Trimming stripped 5 bases from V and 4 bases from J, with 16 bases between. The germline CDR1 and CDR2 sequences are KGHDR and SFDVKD. The CDR3 length is 15 residues. CDR3 nucleotide sequence: TGTGCCACCAGTGGACCAGGGGCGACCCTCTATGGCTACACCTTC. Translation: CATSGPGATLYGYTF.

V usage is TRBV28 and J usage is TRBJ1-5; D is perhaps TRBD1 (5 bases). Between the trimmed V and J ends, which lost 5 bases and 8 bases, there was a span of 10 bases. This CDR3 comprises 12 residues. Germline V CDR1 and CDR2: MDHEN, SYDVKM. In DNA, the CDR3 is TGTGCCAGCAGTACGCCAGGGAAGCCCCAGCATTTT. Protein: CASSTPGKPQHF.